The rows below give T cell receptor beta chains drawn from one sample of a study of blood T cell repertoires in COVID-19. The repertoire was sequenced with immunoSEQ multiplex PCR; TCRdb's copy has only in-frame clones and lacks some. Among around 200,000 clones listed, around 80% were seen once. Sequencing was done on a sample of peripheral blood. The receptors originated from a middle-aged man with active or convalescent COVID-19. Each CDR3 is given with its conserved first and last residue. Fields, in order: V gene, clone size, CDR3 protein. The size entry is marked missing in some rows and otherwise reads once, few, many or a size class.

V: TRBV7-2; size: .; CDR3: CASSSDGISNQPQHF
V: TRBV4-2; size: .; CDR3: CASSQGPGTTSGANVLTF
V: TRBV5-1; size: .; CDR3: CASSLRVGATDTQYF
V: TRBV2; size: .; CDR3: CASSVQGTGDEKLFF
V: TRBV25-1; size: medium-sized; CDR3: CASSETGGAMNEQFF
V: TRBV7-6; size: .; CDR3: CASSLGQNSGNTIYF
V: TRBV5-1; size: .; CDR3: CASSFGSGELFF
V: TRBV28; size: .; CDR3: CASSFPDRSYEQYF
V: TRBV6-1; size: .; CDR3: CASSDQGGSNQPQHF
V: TRBV6-5; size: few; CDR3: CASSYEFRGRDGYTF
V: TRBV7-2; size: .; CDR3: CASSLVRGLDYNEQFF
V: TRBV11-3; size: .; CDR3: CASSLMTGVYNSPLHF
V: TRBV3-1/TRBV3-2; size: .; CDR3: CASSQILTGELFF
V: TRBV7-6; size: once; CDR3: CASSPTGGRGNEQFF
V: TRBV4-1; size: once; CDR3: CASSQDPLAGEGSKNIQYF
V: TRBV19; size: few; CDR3: CASRETRGEAFF
V: TRBV25-1; size: once; CDR3: CASRDLQGTEAFF
V: TRBV12-3/TRBV12-4; size: .; CDR3: CASRRGTEAFF
V: TRBV6-5; size: .; CDR3: CASSYSSEHTQYF
V: TRBV5-1; size: .; CDR3: CASSSPGQGTYNEQFF
V: TRBV5-6; size: .; CDR3: CASSSTGKDGYTF
V: TRBV3-1/TRBV3-2; size: .; CDR3: CASSHVAGGPSYEQYF
V: TRBV5-1; size: .; CDR3: CASSSDRTLRNEQYF
V: TRBV10-3; size: .; CDR3: CATHPGTGDHEQYF